Reported below is one T cell receptor (beta chain). The CDR3 runs 16 residues. In germline, CDR1 is LNHDA, CDR2 SQIVND (reference sequence). Trimming left V 6 bases short and J 1 base short, with 16 bases between. This sample is part of a study of blood T cell repertoires in COVID-19. Study-wide background: T cells, B-cell-depleted T cells, or PBMCs supplied cDNA or gDNA.

Patients from Seattle were sampled longitudinally, starting during active infection. Authors' methods: Amplified reference gene primers provided the basis for estimating nucleated cell counts. Produced via immunoSEQ multiplex PCR; TCRdb's table is partial and in-frame only. V, J and clone size were drawn from that table, and D and trimming were deduced from the DNA. Found here are about 210,000 clones, 80% to 90% of them singletons; the top ten hold over 9.5%. This sequence joins TRBV19 and TRBJ2-1, with a possible D match to TRBD1 (6 bases). The sequencing sample was made of peripheral blood. The TCR comes from a woman of 80 years or more with COVID-19, enrolled during active disease. CDR3 residues: CASSQQGRTSYNEQFF. CDR3 bases: TGTGCCAGTAGCCAACAGGGTCGGACTTCCTACAATGAGCAGTTCTTC.